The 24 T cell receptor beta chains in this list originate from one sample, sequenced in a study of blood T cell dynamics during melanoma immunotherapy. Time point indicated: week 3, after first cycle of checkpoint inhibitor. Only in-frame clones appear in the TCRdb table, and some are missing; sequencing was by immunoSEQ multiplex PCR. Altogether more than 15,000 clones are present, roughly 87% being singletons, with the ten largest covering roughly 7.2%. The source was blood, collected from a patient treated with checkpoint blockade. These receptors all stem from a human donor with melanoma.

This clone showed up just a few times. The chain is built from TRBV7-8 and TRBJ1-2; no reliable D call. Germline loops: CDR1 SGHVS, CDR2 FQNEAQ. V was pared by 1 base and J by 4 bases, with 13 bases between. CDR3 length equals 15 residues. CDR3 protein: CASSLDNSRGYGYTF. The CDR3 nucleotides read TGTGCCAGCAGCTTAGACAACTCCAGAGGCTATGGCTACACCTTC. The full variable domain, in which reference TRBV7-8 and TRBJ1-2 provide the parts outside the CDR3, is GAGVSQSPRYKVAKRGQDVALRCDPISGHVSLFWYQQALGQGPEFLTYFQNEAQLDKSGLPSDRFFAERPEGSVSTLKIQRTQQEDSAVYLCASSLDNSRGYGYTFGSGTRLTVV.

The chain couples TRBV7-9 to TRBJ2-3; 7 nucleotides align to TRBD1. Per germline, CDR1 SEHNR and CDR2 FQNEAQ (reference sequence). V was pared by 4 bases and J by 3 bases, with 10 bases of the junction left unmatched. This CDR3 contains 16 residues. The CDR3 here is CASSSTGTVLTDTQYF. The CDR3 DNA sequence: TGTGCCAGCAGCTCGACGGGGACAGTCCTTACAGATACGCAGTATTTT.

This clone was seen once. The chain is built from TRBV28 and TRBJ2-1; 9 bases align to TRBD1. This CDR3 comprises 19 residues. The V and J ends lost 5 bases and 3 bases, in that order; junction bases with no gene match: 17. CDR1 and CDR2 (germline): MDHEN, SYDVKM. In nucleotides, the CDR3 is TGTGCCAGCAGTCCATTGACCGGATTACAGGGGGCCCGCTACAATGAGCAGTTCTTC. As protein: CASSPLTGLQGARYNEQFF.

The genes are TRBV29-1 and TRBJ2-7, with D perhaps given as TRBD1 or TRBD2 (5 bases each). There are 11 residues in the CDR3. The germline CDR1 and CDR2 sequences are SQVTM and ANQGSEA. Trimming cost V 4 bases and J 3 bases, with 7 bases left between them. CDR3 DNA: TGCAGCGTTGGGGACGGCTACGAGCAGTACTTC. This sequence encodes CSVGDGYEQYF.

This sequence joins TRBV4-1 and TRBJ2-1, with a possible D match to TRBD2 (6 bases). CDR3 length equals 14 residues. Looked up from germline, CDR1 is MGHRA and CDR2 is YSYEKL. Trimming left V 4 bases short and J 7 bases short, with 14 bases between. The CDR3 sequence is CASSPGLLGNEQFF. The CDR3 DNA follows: TGCGCCAGCAGCCCGGGACTCCTAGGGAATGAGCAGTTCTTC.

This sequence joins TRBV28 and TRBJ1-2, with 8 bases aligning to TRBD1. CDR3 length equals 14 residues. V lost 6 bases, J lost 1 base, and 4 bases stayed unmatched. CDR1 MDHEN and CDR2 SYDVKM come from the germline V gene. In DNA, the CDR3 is TGTGCCAGCAGAAGGACAGGGCGTAACTATGGCTACACCTTC. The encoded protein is CASRRTGRNYGYTF.

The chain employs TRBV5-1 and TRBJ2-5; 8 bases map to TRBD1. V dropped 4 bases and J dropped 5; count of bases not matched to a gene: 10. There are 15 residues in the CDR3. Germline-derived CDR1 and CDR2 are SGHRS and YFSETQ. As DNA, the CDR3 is TGCGCCAGCAGCAAACTAGGACAGGGTGGGGAGACCCAGTACTTC. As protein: CASSKLGQGGETQYF.

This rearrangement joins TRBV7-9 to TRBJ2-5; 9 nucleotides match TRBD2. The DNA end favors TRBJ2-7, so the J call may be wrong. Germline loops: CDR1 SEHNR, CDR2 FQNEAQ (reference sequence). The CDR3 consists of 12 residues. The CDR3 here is CASGGRANEQYF. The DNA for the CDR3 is TGTGCCAGCGGCGGGAGGGCCAACGAGCAGTACTTC.

The CDR3 reads CASSPRPNPDTQYF. CDR3 DNA sequence: TGTGCCAGCAGCCCCCGACCCAATCCAGATACGCAGTATTTT. This sequence joins TRBV11-2 and TRBJ2-3; no firm D call. V was clipped by 5 bases and J by 4 bases, with 13 bases between them. The CDR3 consists of 14 residues. Germline values: CDR1 SGHAT, CDR2 FQNNGV.

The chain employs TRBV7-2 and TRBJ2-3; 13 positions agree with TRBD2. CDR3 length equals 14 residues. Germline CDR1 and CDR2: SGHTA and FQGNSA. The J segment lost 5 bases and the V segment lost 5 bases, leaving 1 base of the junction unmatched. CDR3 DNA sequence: TGTGCCAGCAGCCGGACTAGCGGGAGAGATACGCAGTATTTT. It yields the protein CASSRTSGRDTQYF.

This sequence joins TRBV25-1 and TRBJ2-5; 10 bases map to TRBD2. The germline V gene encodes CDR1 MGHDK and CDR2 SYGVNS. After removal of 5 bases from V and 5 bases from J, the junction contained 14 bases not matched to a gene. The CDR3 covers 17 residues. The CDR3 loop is CASSSLLSGGVGETQYF. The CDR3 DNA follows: TGTGCCAGCAGTAGCCTATTGAGCGGGGGGGTAGGGGAGACCCAGTACTTC.

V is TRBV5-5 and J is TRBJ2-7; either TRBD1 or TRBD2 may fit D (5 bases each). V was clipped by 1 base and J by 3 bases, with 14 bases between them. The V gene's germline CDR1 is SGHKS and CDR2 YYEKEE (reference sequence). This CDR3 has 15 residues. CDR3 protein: CASSLWGKKVYEQYF. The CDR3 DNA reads TGTGCCAGCAGCTTGTGGGGGAAAAAGGTCTACGAGCAGTACTTC.

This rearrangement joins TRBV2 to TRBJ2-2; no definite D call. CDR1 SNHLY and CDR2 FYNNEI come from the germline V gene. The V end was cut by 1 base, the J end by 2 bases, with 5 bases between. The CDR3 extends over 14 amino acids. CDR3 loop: CASSEEYNTGELFF. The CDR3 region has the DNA TGTGCCAGCAGTGAAGAGTACAACACCGGGGAGCTGTTTTTT.

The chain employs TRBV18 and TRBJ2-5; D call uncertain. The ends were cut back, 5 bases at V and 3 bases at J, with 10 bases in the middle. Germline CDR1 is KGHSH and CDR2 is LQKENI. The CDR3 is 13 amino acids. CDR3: CASSSMTEETQYF. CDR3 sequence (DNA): TGTGCCAGCTCATCTATGACGGAAGAGACCCAGTACTTC. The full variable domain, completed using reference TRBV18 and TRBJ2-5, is NAGVMQNPRHLVRRRGQEARLRCSPMKGHSHVYWYRQLPEEGLKFMVYLQKENIIDESGMPKERFSAEFPKEGPSILRIQQVVRGDSAAYFCASSSMTEETQYFGPGTRLLVL.

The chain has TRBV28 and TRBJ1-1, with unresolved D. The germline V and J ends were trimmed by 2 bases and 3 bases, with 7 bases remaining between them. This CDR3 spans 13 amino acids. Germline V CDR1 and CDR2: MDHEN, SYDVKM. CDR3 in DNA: TGTGCCAGCAGTTTACCCGGGGACACTGAAGCTTTCTTT. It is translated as CASSLPGDTEAFF.

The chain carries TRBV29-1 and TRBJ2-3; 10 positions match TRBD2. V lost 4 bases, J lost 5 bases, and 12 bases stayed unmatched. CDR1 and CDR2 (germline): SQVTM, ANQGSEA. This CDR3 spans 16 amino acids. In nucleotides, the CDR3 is TGCAGCGTTGTAGATGAGCGGGAGGGCCCAAGAGATACGCAGTATTTT. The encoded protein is CSVVDEREGPRDTQYF.

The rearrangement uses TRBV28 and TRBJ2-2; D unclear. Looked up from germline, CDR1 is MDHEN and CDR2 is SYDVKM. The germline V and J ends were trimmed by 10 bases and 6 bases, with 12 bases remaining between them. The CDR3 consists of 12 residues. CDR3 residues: CATLVVAGELFF. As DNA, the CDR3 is TGTGCCACCCTAGTAGTAGCCGGGGAGCTGTTTTTT.

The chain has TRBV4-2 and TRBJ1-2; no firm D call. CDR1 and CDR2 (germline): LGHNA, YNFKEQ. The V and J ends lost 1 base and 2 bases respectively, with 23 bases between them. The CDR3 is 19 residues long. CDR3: CASSQGGAALERANYGYTF. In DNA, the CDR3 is TGTGCCAGCAGCCAAGGGGGAGCAGCCCTCGAACGGGCCAACTATGGCTACACCTTC.

The CDR3: CASAGASGRTDTQYF. The CDR3 nucleotides are TGTGCCAGCGCTGGGGCTAGCGGGCGCACAGATACGCAGTATTTT. This chain uses TRBV2 with TRBJ2-3; 8 positions agree with TRBD2. V lost 8 bases to trimming and J lost 1 base; unmatched junction nucleotides: 8. The CDR3 covers 15 residues. Germline assignment: CDR1 SNHLY and CDR2 FYNNEI.

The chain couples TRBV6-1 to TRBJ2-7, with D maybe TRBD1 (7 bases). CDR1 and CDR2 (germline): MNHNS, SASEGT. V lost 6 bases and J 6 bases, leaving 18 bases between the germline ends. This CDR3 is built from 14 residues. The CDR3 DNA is TGTGCCAGCAGGGACCTTTTCCAGGGGGGCGAGCAGTACTTC. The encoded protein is CASRDLFQGGEQYF.

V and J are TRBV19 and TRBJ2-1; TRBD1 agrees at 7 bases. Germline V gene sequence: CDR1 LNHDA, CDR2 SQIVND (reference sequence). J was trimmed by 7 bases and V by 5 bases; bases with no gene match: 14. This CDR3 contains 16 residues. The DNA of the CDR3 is TGTGCCAGTAGTGTGTCCTCTCGGACAGGAAGGAATGAGCAGTTCTTC. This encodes CASSVSSRTGRNEQFF.

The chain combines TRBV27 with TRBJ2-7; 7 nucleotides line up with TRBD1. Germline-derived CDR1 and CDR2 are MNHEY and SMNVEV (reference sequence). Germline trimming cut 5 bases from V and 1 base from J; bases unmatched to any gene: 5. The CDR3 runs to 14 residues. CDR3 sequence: CASSNRGRSYEQYF. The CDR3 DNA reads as TGTGCCAGCAGTAACAGGGGAAGGTCCTACGAGCAGTACTTC.

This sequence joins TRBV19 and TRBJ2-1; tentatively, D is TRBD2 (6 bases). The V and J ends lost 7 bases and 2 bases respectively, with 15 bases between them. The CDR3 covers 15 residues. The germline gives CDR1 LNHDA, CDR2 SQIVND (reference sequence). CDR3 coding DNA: TGTGCCAGTACGGTAAGCGGGTACCCCTACAATGAGCAGTTCTTC. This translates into CASTVSGYPYNEQFF.

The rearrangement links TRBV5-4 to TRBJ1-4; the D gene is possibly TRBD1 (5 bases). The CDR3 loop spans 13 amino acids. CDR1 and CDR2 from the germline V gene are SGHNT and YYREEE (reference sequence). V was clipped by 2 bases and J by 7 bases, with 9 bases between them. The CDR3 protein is CASSFRVGEKLFF. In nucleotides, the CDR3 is TGTGCCAGCAGCTTCAGGGTCGGTGAAAAACTGTTTTTT.